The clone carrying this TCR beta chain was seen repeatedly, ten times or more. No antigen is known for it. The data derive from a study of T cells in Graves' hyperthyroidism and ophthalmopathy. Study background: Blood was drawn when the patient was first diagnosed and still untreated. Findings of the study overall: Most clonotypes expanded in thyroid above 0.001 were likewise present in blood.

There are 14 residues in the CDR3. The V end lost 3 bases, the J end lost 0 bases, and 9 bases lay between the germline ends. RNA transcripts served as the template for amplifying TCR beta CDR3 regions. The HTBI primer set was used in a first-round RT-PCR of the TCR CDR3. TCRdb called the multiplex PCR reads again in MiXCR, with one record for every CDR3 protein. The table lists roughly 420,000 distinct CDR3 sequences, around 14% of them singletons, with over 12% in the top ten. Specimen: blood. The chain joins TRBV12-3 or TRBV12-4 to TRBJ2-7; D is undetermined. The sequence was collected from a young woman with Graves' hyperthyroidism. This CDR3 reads CASSFGLYSYEQYF. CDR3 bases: TGTGCCAGCAGTTTCGGGTTGTACTCCTACGAGCAGTACTTC.